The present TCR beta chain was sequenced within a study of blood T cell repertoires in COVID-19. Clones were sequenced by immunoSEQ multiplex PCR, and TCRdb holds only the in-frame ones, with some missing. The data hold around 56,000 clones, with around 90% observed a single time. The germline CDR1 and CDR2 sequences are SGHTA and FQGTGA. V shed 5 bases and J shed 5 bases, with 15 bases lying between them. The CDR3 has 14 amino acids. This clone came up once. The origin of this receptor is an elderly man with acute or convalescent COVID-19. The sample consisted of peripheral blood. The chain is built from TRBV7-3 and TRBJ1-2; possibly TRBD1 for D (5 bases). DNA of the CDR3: TGTGCCAGCAGCCCTCGAGGAAGGGGTTATGGCTACACCTTC. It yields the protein CASSPRGRGYGYTF.